The T cell receptor (beta chain) described here comes from a study of blood T cell repertoires in COVID-19. About the study: T cells, B-cell-depleted T cells, or PBMCs supplied cDNA or gDNA.

Authors' data handling: Amplification from reference gene primers served as the basis for estimated nucleated cell counts. Generated by immunoSEQ multiplex PCR, the TCRdb table keeps only in-frame clones and is missing some. V and J calls and clone size are copied from that table; D and trimming were computed from the DNA. Of roughly 250,000 clones listed, around 87% were seen once; the top ten hold roughly 1.6%. The TCR comes from a woman aged 50 to 65 who had recovered from COVID-19. What was sequenced was PBMCs or T cells enriched from blood (not recorded which).

In DNA, the CDR3 is TGTGCCAGCAGCCAAGGGACGGGAAACTATGGCTACACCTTC. This gives the protein CASSQGTGNYGYTF. The V gene is TRBV3-1 (or the pseudogene TRBV3-2), the J gene TRBJ1-2; no clear D. V was clipped by 1 base and J by 2 bases, with 8 bases between them. CDR3 length equals 14 residues. CDR1 and CDR2 from the germline V gene are LGHDT and YNNKEL (reference sequence).